This TCR beta chain was documented in a study of CD8 T cells in Susac syndrome. When the RNA was reverse transcribed, random hexamers were used with an input of roughly 0.45 to 1 ug. Using its own MiXCR run on the immunoSEQ multiplex PCR reads, TCRdb lists one record per CDR3 protein. The sample carries about 130,000 distinct CDR3 sequences, 91% recorded once. The study sequenced TCR beta in blood CD8+ and CD4+ T cells. TEMRA cells were FACS-enriched, with CD8+ and CD4+ T cells isolated negatively. From germline, CDR1 is LNHDA and CDR2 SQIVND (reference sequence). Deletions cut 4 bases from V and 3 bases from J, with 13 bases between. This CDR3 contains 15 residues.

The chain links TRBV19 to TRBJ2-1; D gene uncertain. The specimen was CD8+ T cells from PBMCs. The sequence was obtained from a human donor with multiple sclerosis. The CDR3 reads CASSTFSSSYNEQFF. CDR3 bases: TGTGCCAGTAGTACCTTTTCGAGTAGCTACAATGAGCAGTTCTTC.